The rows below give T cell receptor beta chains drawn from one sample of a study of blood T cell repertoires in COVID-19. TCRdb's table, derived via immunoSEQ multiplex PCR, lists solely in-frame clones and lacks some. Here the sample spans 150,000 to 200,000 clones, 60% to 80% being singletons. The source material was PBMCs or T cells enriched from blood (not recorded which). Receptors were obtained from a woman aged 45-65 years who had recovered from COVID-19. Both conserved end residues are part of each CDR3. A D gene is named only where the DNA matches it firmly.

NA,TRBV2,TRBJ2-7,CASSDPGNSYEQYF
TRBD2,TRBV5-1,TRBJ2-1,CASSLGLADYNEQFF
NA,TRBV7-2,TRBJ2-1,CASSRSRFAGINEQFF
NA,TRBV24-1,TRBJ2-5,CATSDPRPLGETQYF
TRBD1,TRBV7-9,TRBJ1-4,CASSQGGSGREKLFF
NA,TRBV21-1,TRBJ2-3,CASSNWRLGDTQYF
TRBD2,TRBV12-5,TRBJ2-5,CASGLGLAGGDYQETQYF
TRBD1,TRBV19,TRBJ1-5,CASSTDRGHQPQHF
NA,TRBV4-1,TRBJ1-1,CASSRSRQSPNTEAFF
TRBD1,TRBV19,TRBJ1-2,CASSKVGQGGTLGYGYTF
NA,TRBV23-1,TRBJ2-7,CASSHQYYEQYF
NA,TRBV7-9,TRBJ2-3,CASSSPSSTDTQYF
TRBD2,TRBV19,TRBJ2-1,CATRETSVSFDEQFF
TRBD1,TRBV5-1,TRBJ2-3,CASSLSIGGESTDTQYF
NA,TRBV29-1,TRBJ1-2,CSVGPGQGANGYTF
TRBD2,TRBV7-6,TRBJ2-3,CASSPAGTSGRTQYF
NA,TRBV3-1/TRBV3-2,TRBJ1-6,CASSLRQNNSPLHF
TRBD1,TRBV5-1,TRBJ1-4,CASSLRDRGYEKLFF